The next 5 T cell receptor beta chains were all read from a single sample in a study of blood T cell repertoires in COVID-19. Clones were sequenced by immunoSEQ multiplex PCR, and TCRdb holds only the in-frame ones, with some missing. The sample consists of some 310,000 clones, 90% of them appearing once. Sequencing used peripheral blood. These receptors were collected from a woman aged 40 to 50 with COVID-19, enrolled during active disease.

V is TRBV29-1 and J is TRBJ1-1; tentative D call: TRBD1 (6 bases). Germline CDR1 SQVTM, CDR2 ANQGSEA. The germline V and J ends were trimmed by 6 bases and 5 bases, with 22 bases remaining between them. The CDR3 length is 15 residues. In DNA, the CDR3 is TGCAGCGTCGCGGACAGCTTCTCAGGCGGGACTGAAGCTTTCTTT. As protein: CSVADSFSGGTEAFF.

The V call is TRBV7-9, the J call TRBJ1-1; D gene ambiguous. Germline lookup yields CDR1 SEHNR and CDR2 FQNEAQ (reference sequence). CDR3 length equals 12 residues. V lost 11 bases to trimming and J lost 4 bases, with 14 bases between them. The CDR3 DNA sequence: TGTGCCGCGTCGACATTTAGCACTGAAGCTTTCTTT. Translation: CAASTFSTEAFF.

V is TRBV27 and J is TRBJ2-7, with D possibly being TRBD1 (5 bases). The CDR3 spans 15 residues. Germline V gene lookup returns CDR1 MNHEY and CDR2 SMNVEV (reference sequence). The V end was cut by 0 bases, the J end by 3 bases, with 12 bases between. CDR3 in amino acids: CASSLSQGRSYEQYF. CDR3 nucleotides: TGTGCCAGCAGTTTATCGCAGGGTAGGAGCTACGAGCAGTACTTC.

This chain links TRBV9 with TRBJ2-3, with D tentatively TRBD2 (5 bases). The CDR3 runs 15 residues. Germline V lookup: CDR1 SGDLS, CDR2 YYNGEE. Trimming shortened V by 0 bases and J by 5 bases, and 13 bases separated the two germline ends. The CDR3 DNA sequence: TGTGCCAGCAGCGTAGGAGCGGTTAATTTAGATACGCAGTATTTT. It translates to CASSVGAVNLDTQYF. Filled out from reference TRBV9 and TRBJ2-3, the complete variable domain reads DSGVTQTPKHLITATGQRVTLRCSPRSGDLSVYWYQQSLDQGLQFLIQYYNGEERAKGNILERFSAQQFPDLHSELNLSSLELGDSALYFCASSVGAVNLDTQYFGPGTRLTVL.

CDR3: CASSNEGSNTEAFF. For the CDR3, the DNA is TGTGCCAGCAGTAACGAGGGCAGCAACACTGAAGCTTTCTTT. The genes are TRBV25-1 and TRBJ1-1; D gene uncertain. Between the trimmed V and J ends, which lost 5 bases and 2 bases, there was a span of 12 bases. CDR3 length equals 14 residues. Germline loops: CDR1 MGHDK, CDR2 SYGVNS.